These 23 T cell receptor beta chains share one sample of origin, sequenced in a study of human T cells and chemical hapten exposure. Time point given: pre-sensitization, week 0. Regarding treatment: therapeutic diphenylcyclopropenone sensitization with weekly scalp DPC. Each CDR3 protein gets one entry after TCRdb re-called the RACE reads with MiXCR. The sample includes around 380,000 distinct CDR3 sequences, 5.5% of them seen just once. Sequencing used whole blood, obtained in connection with sensitization to the hapten diphenylcyclopropenone (DPC). The origin of the receptors is a woman younger than 35 with alopecia areata. Some clones in this sample may be carry-over from other donors' samples.

This clonotype was detected ten times or more. The chain is built from TRBV5-1 and TRBJ1-4, with D hard to call. V lost 0 bases, J lost 8 bases, and 11 bases lay in between. The CDR3 covers 14 residues. The V gene's germline CDR1 is SGHRS and CDR2 YFSETQ. The CDR3 reads CASSLEPLDEKLFF. The CDR3 nucleotides read TGCGCCAGCAGCTTGGAACCTCTGGACGAAAAACTGTTTTTT.

This clonotype was picked up many times. This chain joins TRBV2 and TRBJ2-3; 10 bases map to TRBD2. There are 16 residues in the CDR3. V dropped 5 bases and J dropped 3; count of bases not matched to a gene: 8. Germline assignment: CDR1 SNHLY and CDR2 FYNNEI. The chain's CDR3 is CASSLTLAGSTDTQYF. CDR3 nucleotides: TGTGCCAGCAGTCTGACACTAGCGGGGTCAACAGATACGCAGTATTTT.

This clonotype was picked up a small number of times. This chain links TRBV6-5 with TRBJ1-1; D is uncertain. Germline values: CDR1 MNHEY, CDR2 SVGAGI. Deletions cut 2 bases from V and 8 bases from J, with 12 bases between. The CDR3 totals 13 residues. CDR3 bases: TGTGCCAGCAGTTACCTACCATGGGCCGAAGCTTTCTTT. Amino acid sequence: CASSYLPWAEAFF.

Only a few counts were recorded for this clonotype. The chain couples TRBV27 to TRBJ2-1, with D possibly matching TRBD1 (5 bases). This CDR3 spans 13 amino acids. CDR1 is MNHEY and CDR2 is SMNVEV in the germline V gene (reference sequence). The V end was cut by 3 bases, the J end by 4 bases, with 7 bases between. The CDR3 sequence: CASSFDRYNEQFF. DNA of the CDR3: TGTGCCAGCAGTTTTGACAGATACAATGAGCAGTTCTTC.

This clonotype was found a few times. The V gene is TRBV5-4, the J gene TRBJ2-3; D gene unclear. Germline CDR1 SGHNT, CDR2 YYREEE (reference sequence). V lost 0 bases, J lost 3 bases, and 5 bases lay in between. The CDR3 covers 13 residues. CDR3 sequence reads: CASSLARTDTQYF. As DNA, the CDR3 is TGTGCCAGCAGCTTGGCCAGAACAGATACGCAGTATTTT.

The chain is built from TRBV11-2 and TRBJ2-2; D is perhaps TRBD1 or TRBD2 (5 bases each). This CDR3 comprises 15 residues. Trimming stripped 4 bases from V and 6 bases from J, with 15 bases between. Germline V gene sequence: CDR1 SGHAT, CDR2 FQNNGV. The CDR3 coding sequence is TGTGCCAGCAGCTCCCGGGACCGAGTCTCCGGGGAGCTGTTTTTT. Amino acid sequence: CASSSRDRVSGELFF.

Ten or more counts support this clonotype. This chain uses TRBV11-1 with TRBJ2-7, with 7 nucleotides matching TRBD2. V shed 5 bases, J shed 0 bases, and the junction held 4 bases outside the gene matches. Germline CDR1 SGHAT, CDR2 FQDESV (reference sequence). This CDR3 is built from 14 residues. CDR3 sequence reads: CASSPERGSYEQYF. CDR3 nucleotide sequence: TGTGCCAGCAGCCCCGAGCGGGGCTCCTACGAGCAGTACTTC.

This clonotype was found a few times. The genes are TRBV5-4 and TRBJ1-5; unclear D gene. Germline V lookup: CDR1 SGHNT, CDR2 YYREEE (reference sequence). The V end was cut by 4 bases, the J end by 7 bases, with 15 bases between. This CDR3 contains 14 residues. CDR3 sequence: CASSLWVGVQPQHF. The CDR3 nucleotides read TGTGCCAGCAGCCTGTGGGTTGGAGTCCAGCCCCAGCATTTT.

This clonotype occurred many times. The rearrangement joins TRBV9 to TRBJ1-3; possible D gene TRBD1, 5 bases. V lost 3 bases to trimming and J lost 0 bases, with 10 bases between them. Germline loops: CDR1 SGDLS, CDR2 YYNGEE. The CDR3 contains 15 residues. CDR3 nucleotides: TGTGCCAGCAGCGAACAGGTTTCCTCTGGAAACACCATATATTTT. This gives the protein CASSEQVSSGNTIYF.

The sample holds a few counts of this clonotype. The chain carries TRBV25-1 and TRBJ2-7; D tentatively reads TRBD1 or TRBD2 (5 bases each). CDR1 is MGHDK and CDR2 is SYGVNS in the germline V gene. Trimming pared 2 bases from V and 2 bases from J, leaving 13 bases between. The CDR3 runs to 15 residues. Here the CDR3 reads CASSEGGRGTYEQYF. CDR3 bases: TGTGCCAGCAGTGAAGGGGGTAGGGGAACCTACGAGCAGTACTTC.

This clonotype was found a few times. V gene TRBV5-1 combines with J gene TRBJ2-3; 8 bases line up with TRBD1. This CDR3 has 16 amino acids. V trimming: 4 bases; J trimming: 4 bases; junction bases outside the gene matches: 11. Germline-derived CDR1 and CDR2 are SGHRS and YFSETQ. DNA of the CDR3: TGCGCCAGCAGCCCGAAGGACAGGGAAGGATCAGATACGCAGTATTTT. Residues: CASSPKDREGSDTQYF.

This clonotype was found a few times. This rearrangement joins TRBV5-6 to TRBJ1-1; D unresolved. The ends were cut back, 2 bases at V and 4 bases at J, with 12 bases in the middle. The CDR3 loop spans 14 amino acids. Germline assignment: CDR1 SGHDT and CDR2 YYEEEE. The DNA for the CDR3 is TGTGCCAGCAGCTTTTACGGGTTTGGCACTGAAGCTTTCTTT. The encoded protein is CASSFYGFGTEAFF.

The chain couples TRBV4-1 to TRBJ1-5, with D perhaps matching TRBD1 (6 bases). The V gene's germline CDR1 is MGHRA and CDR2 YSYEKL. The CDR3 runs to 13 residues. Between the trimmed V and J ends, which lost 6 bases and 4 bases, there was a span of 10 bases. The CDR3 DNA is TGCGCCAGCAGTCACGGACAGAATCAGCCCCAGCATTTT. This sequence encodes CASSHGQNQPQHF.

This clonotype was detected many times. The CDR3 DNA is TGTGCCACTGCACCAAGCAGCTACACAGATACGCAGTATTTT. This codes for CATAPSSYTDTQYF. The rearrangement uses TRBV12-3 or TRBV12-4 and TRBJ2-3, with D unresolved. There are 14 residues in the CDR3. V dropped 10 bases and J dropped 2 bases, with 16 bases sitting between them.

The gene calls are TRBV7-8 and TRBJ1-5; D is unclear. V was pared by 3 bases and J by 4 bases, with 10 bases between. This CDR3 comprises 14 residues. Germline V CDR1 and CDR2: SGHVS, FQNEAQ. In nucleotides, the CDR3 is TGTGCCAGCAGCTTTTGGCGGAAGAATCAGCCCCAGCATTTT. Amino acid sequence: CASSFWRKNQPQHF.

This clonotype showed up many times. The CDR3 DNA sequence: TGTGCCAGCAGCGTTTACGGGGGCCCCTACGAGCAGTACTTC. This translates into CASSVYGGPYEQYF. This chain connects TRBV9 to TRBJ2-7; the D call may be TRBD1 or TRBD2 (6 bases each). Germline V gene sequence: CDR1 SGDLS, CDR2 YYNGEE. V lost 2 bases to trimming and J lost 2 bases, with 11 bases between them. The CDR3 spans 14 residues.

V and J are TRBV7-9 and TRBJ1-2; a weak D match, TRBD1 (5 bases). The CDR3 extends over 14 amino acids. V lost 6 bases to trimming and J lost 1 base, with 12 bases between them. The germline V gene has CDR1 SEHNR and CDR2 FQNEAQ (reference sequence). The CDR3 coding sequence is TGTGCCAGCAGAAGAGGAGGGGATAACTATGGCTACACCTTC. It is translated as CASRRGGDNYGYTF.

This clonotype has only a few counts. The chain is built from TRBV7-9 and TRBJ2-6; 7 nucleotides agree with TRBD1. The ends lost 5 bases at V and 0 bases at J; junction bases unmatched: 7. The CDR3 is made up of 17 amino acids. CDR1 and CDR2 (germline): SEHNR, FQNEAQ (reference sequence). The CDR3 region is CASSMWDSYSGANVLTF. The CDR3 DNA sequence: TGTGCCAGCAGCATGTGGGACAGCTACTCTGGGGCCAACGTCCTGACTTTC.

Sample share makes this clonotype medium-sized. This chain connects TRBV20-1 to TRBJ2-7; the D gene is possibly TRBD1 (5 bases). Trimming removed 0 bases from V and 2 bases from J, with 14 bases in between. From germline, CDR1 is DFQATT and CDR2 SNEGSKA (reference sequence). CDR3 length equals 15 residues. The CDR3 sequence is CSAREGVGPTYEQYF. CDR3 bases: TGCAGTGCTAGAGAAGGGGTAGGGCCTACCTACGAGCAGTACTTC.

This clonotype has just a few counts. J is TRBJ2-1 and V is TRBV4-3; unclear D gene. Per germline, CDR1 LGHNA and CDR2 YSLEER. The V and J ends lost 0 bases and 0 bases respectively, with 6 bases between them. This CDR3 is built from 15 residues. As DNA, the CDR3 is TGCGCCAGCAGCCAAGATGGGGTCTCCTACAATGAGCAGTTCTTC. This encodes CASSQDGVSYNEQFF.

In this sample, this clonotype turned up a few times. The chain couples TRBV10-3 to TRBJ1-1; 12 bases match TRBD1. The CDR3 sequence is 16 residues long. The trim removed 7 bases at V and 3 bases at J, leaving 9 bases unmatched. CDR1 is ENHRY and CDR2 is SYGVKD in the germline V gene. This chain's CDR3 is CAINPGQGARYTEAFF. CDR3 DNA sequence: TGTGCCATCAATCCGGGACAGGGGGCGAGGTACACTGAAGCTTTCTTT.

This clonotype occurred a few times. J is TRBJ1-4 and V is TRBV20-1; 7 bases map to TRBD1. Per the germline V gene, CDR1 is DFQATT and CDR2 is SNEGSKA (reference sequence). The CDR3 contains 13 residues. J lost 4 bases, V lost 6 bases, and 5 bases had no gene match. The CDR3 DNA is TGCAGTGCCAGGGGGTCACTTAATGAAAAACTGTTTTTT. Protein product: CSARGSLNEKLFF.

This clonotype was recorded at least ten times. The gene calls are TRBV4-1 and TRBJ1-1; no clear D gene. Trimming cost V 3 bases and J 2 bases, with 16 bases left between them. From germline, CDR1 is MGHRA and CDR2 YSYEKL. The CDR3 runs to 16 residues. The CDR3 DNA sequence: TGCGCCAGCAGCCAGGGCAATTATCGGGGTAACACTGAAGCTTTCTTT. This gives the protein CASSQGNYRGNTEAFF.